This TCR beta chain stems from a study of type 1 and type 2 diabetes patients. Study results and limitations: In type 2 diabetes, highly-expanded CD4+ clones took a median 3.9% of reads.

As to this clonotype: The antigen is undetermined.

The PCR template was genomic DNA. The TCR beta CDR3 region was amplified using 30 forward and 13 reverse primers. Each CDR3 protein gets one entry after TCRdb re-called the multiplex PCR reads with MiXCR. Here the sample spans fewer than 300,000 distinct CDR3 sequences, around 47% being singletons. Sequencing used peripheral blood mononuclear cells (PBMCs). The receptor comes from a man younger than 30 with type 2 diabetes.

CDR3 protein: CASSYGWGGTDTQYF. CDR3 DNA: TGTGCCAGCAGTTACGGTTGGGGAGGCACAGATACGCAGTATTTT. J is TRBJ2-3 and V is TRBV6-6; the D gene is possibly TRBD2 (5 bases). The V gene's germline CDR1 is MNHNY and CDR2 SVGAGI (reference sequence). The CDR3 has 15 amino acids. V lost 2 bases and J lost 1, with 10 bases in between.